This TCR beta chain was observed in a study of shared clonotypes between healthy human individuals. Study-wide results and caveats: Sequencing depth was a factor that was expected to affect clonotype sharing among donors.

As for this clone: The antigen is undetermined.

In replicate PCRs of sorted subsets, approximately 210 ng DNA, some 28,000 T cell genomes, was used. Here immunoSEQ multiplex PCR was the method, and the copy in TCRdb shows in-frame clones only, minus some. The data show about a million clones, with approximately 76% seen just once and about 1.4% held by the top ten. Between the trimmed V and J ends, which lost 7 bases and 9 bases, there was a span of 10 bases. From germline, CDR1 is MNHEY and CDR2 SVGAGI. The CDR3 has 12 amino acids. Source material: memory CD4+ T cells sorted from blood. Documented subset: CD45RA-negative fraction. The chain is built from TRBV6-5 and TRBJ1-6; perhaps TRBD1 as D (5 bases). The clonotype was recovered from a man younger than 35 in good health. CDR3 DNA: TGTGCCAGCACCGCCACAGGTTCACCCCTCCACTTT. Protein: CASTATGSPLHF.